Below are 8 T cell receptor beta chains sequenced from a single sample in a study of T cells in tuberculosis. Assay: immunoSEQ multiplex PCR; the TCRdb copy retains only in-frame clones and omits some. The table shows 7,500 to 8,500 clones, with about 95% occurring only once. The specimen sequenced was PBMCs. The receptor source for this set is an adult with tuberculosis.

The chain carries TRBV14 and TRBJ2-4, with 7 positions matching TRBD2. The CDR3 contains 14 residues. Germline lookup yields CDR1 SGHDN and CDR2 FVKESK. The V gene end was trimmed by 0 bases and the J gene end by 9 bases; junction bases not matched to a gene: 5. CDR3 sequence (DNA): TGTGCCAGCAGCCAAGATTGGCAGCGGGGCATTCAGTACTTC. Amino acid sequence: CASSQDWQRGIQYF.

The rearrangement links TRBV20-1 to TRBJ2-3; no clear D gene. This CDR3 has 11 residues. Germline assignment: CDR1 DFQATT and CDR2 SNEGSKA (reference sequence). The V end lost 0 bases, the J end lost 9 bases, and 7 bases lay between the germline ends. CDR3 sequence (DNA): TGCAGTGCTAGAGACCGGTGGACGCAGTATTTT. This translates into CSARDRWTQYF.

V gene TRBV9 combines with J gene TRBJ2-5; TRBD2 matches at 9 bases. CDR1 and CDR2 (germline): SGDLS, YYNGEE. The CDR3 is 14 amino acids. V gave up 3 bases and J gave up 11 bases; unmatched junction bases: 11. CDR3 coding DNA: TGTGCCAGCAGCGCCCAGGGACTAGCCGGGGGGCAGTACTTC. This sequence encodes CASSAQGLAGGQYF. The entire variable domain, with the rest obtained from reference TRBV9 and TRBJ2-5, is as follows: DSGVTQTPKHLITATGQRVTLRCSPRSGDLSVYWYQQSLDQGLQFLIQYYNGEERAKGNILERFSAQQFPDLHSELNLSSLELGDSALYFCASSAQGLAGGQYFGPGTRLLVL.

The genes are TRBV29-1 and TRBJ2-5, with 8 bases lining up with TRBD2. CDR3 length equals 14 residues. The germline V gene encodes CDR1 SQVTM and CDR2 ANQGSEA. The V segment lost 3 bases and the J segment 5 bases; nucleotides outside the gene matches: 8. CDR3 sequence reads: CSVDPAGGGETQYF. Here the CDR3 DNA reads TGCAGCGTTGATCCCGCGGGGGGCGGGGAGACCCAGTACTTC.

The chain employs TRBV5-6 and TRBJ2-5, with D perhaps matching TRBD1 (5 bases). The germline V gene has CDR1 SGHDT and CDR2 YYEEEE. There are 14 residues in the CDR3. V lost 0 bases to trimming and J lost 3 bases, with 9 bases between them. The CDR3 spells CASSLVRTKETQYF. In DNA, the CDR3 is TGTGCCAGCAGCTTGGTCAGGACAAAAGAGACCCAGTACTTC.

CDR3 amino acids: CASSGFLGGGGTEAFF. As DNA, the CDR3 is TGTGCCAGCAGCGGGTTCCTGGGGGGAGGGGGCACTGAAGCTTTCTTT. This chain uses TRBV7-6 with TRBJ1-1; the D gene is possibly TRBD1 (6 bases). Trimming removed 5 bases from V and 4 bases from J, with 20 bases in between. Per the germline V gene, CDR1 is SGHVS and CDR2 is FNYEAQ. The CDR3 contains 16 residues.

The CDR3: CASSITSGSVSVLGELFF. The CDR3 DNA reads TGTGCCAGTAGTATAACTAGCGGGAGTGTTAGTGTGTTGGGGGAGCTGTTTTTT. The chain recombines TRBV19 with TRBJ2-2, with TRBD2 identical over 11 bases. J lost 8 bases, V lost 2 bases, and 13 bases had no gene match. CDR1 is LNHDA and CDR2 is SQIVND in the germline V gene (reference sequence). The CDR3 has 18 amino acids. The entire variable domain, with the rest obtained from reference TRBV19 and TRBJ2-2, is as follows: DGGITQSPKYLFRKEGQNVTLSCEQNLNHDAMYWYRQDPGQGLRLIYYSQIVNDFQKGDIAEGYSVSREKKESFPLTVTSAQKNPTAFYLCASSITSGSVSVLGELFFGEGSRLTVL.

This chain links TRBV7-2 with TRBJ2-3; D is perhaps TRBD2 (6 bases). The CDR3 is made up of 12 amino acids. The V gene lost 3 bases and the J gene lost 7 bases, with 8 bases spanning the gap. Germline V gene sequence: CDR1 SGHTA, CDR2 FQGNSA. This chain's CDR3 is CASSLEGYTQYF. The CDR3 DNA reads TGTGCCAGCAGCTTGGAGGGTTATACGCAGTATTTT. The variable domain in full, with the rest retrieved from reference TRBV7-2 and TRBJ2-3, is GAGVSQSPSNKVTEKGKDVELRCDPISGHTALYWYRQSLGQGLEFLIYFQGNSAPDKSGLPSDRFSAERTGGSVSTLTIQRTQQEDSAVYLCASSLEGYTQYFGPGTRLTVL.